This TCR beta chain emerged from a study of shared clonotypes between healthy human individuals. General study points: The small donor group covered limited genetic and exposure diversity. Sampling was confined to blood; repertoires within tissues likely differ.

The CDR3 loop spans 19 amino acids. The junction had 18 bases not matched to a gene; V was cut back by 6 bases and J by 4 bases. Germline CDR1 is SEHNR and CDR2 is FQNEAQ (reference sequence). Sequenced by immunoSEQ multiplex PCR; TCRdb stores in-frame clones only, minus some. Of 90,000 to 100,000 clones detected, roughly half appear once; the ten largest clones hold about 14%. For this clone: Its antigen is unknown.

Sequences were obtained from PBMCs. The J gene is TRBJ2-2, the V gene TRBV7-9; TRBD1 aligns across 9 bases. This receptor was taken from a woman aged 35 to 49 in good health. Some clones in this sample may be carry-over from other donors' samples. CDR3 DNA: TGTGCCAGCAGATTGGCCCCAGGTACAGGACAGGGGACCACCGGGGAGCTGTTTTTT. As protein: CASRLAPGTGQGTTGELFF.